This T cell receptor (beta chain) was identified during a study of OX40 agonist ivuxolimab in advanced cancers. Study outcomes and limitations: What antigens the expanded peripheral T cells recognized was never established. Dose levels from 0.1 to 3.0 mg/kg saw CD4+ and CD8+ blood T cells expand clonally by week 6.

Germline V gene sequence: CDR1 SNHLY, CDR2 FYNNEI. Trimming left V 7 bases short and J 7 bases short, with 14 bases between. This CDR3 has 13 residues. About this clone: Its target is unknown.

The table came from immunoSEQ multiplex PCR; TCRdb's copy has only in-frame clones and leaves some out. Counted here are about 64,000 clones, almost 85% occurring once; the ten biggest clones make up 9.8%. The sample was CD4+ or CD8+ T cells sorted from blood, taken in a trial of the OX40 agonist ivuxolimab. V is TRBV2 and J is TRBJ2-1; tentative D call: TRBD1 (6 bases). The receptor's source is an adult with an advanced solid tumor such as melanoma, head and neck, liver or kidney cancer. Here the CDR3 DNA reads TGTGCCAGCAAAAGGACAGCCCAGAATGAGCAGTTCTTC. It codes for CASKRTAQNEQFF.